Following are 9 T cell receptor beta chains from one sample sequenced in a study of shared clonotypes between healthy human individuals. The table came from immunoSEQ multiplex PCR; TCRdb's copy has only in-frame clones and leaves some out. In the table there are approximately 2,300,000 clones, around 90% of which are singletons. The sample comprised naive CD4+ T cells from PBMCs. As to subset: CD45RA+ positively selected. These receptors were collected from a man between 18 and 29 years old in good health. Some clones in this sample may be carry-over from other donors' samples.

This chain connects TRBV6-1 to TRBJ2-5; D gene ambiguous. The V end was cut by 6 bases, the J end by 1 base, with 6 bases between. The V gene's germline CDR1 is MNHNS and CDR2 SASEGT. The CDR3 has 12 amino acids. Here the CDR3 reads CASSPPQETQYF. The CDR3 bases are TGTGCCAGCAGCCCCCCCCAAGAGACCCAGTACTTC.

A word on this clone: Within the sample, other DNA sequences also encode this same CDR3. The gene calls are TRBV5-1 and TRBJ1-1; 8 bases align to TRBD1. This CDR3 is 13 amino acids long. V lost 0 bases, J lost 8 bases, and 3 bases stayed unmatched. CDR1 is SGHRS and CDR2 is YFSETQ in the germline V gene. Here the CDR3 reads CASSLGQGAEAFF. DNA of the CDR3: TGCGCCAGCAGCTTGGGGCAGGGGGCCGAAGCTTTCTTT.

About this clone: Additional DNA sequences in this sample encode the identical CDR3. The chain is built from TRBV18 and TRBJ2-7; maybe TRBD1 (6 bases). Germline CDR1 reads KGHSH; CDR2 reads LQKENI. Trimming cost V 4 bases and J 3 bases, with 13 bases left between them. The CDR3 length is 14 residues. CDR3 bases: TGTGCCAGCTCACGAGAAGGGGGAAGCTACGAGCAGTACTTC. Translated: CASSREGGSYEQYF.

The chain joins TRBV30 to TRBJ1-6; D remains ambiguous. V lost 6 bases and J 7 bases, leaving 7 bases between the germline ends. The CDR3 sequence is 11 residues long. Germline-derived CDR1 and CDR2 are GTSNPN and SVGIG (reference sequence). For the CDR3, the DNA is TGTGCCTGCTCCAAGAATTCACCCCTCCACTTT. Protein sequence: CACSKNSPLHF.

This sequence joins TRBV12-2 and TRBJ2-7; no DNA check was done on the table's D call, TRBD1. TRBV12-2 is listed as a pseudogene. The CDR3 has 13 residues. This CDR3 reads CASRLASVHEQYF. CDR3 nucleotides: TGTGCAAGTCGCTTAGCGTCAGTGCACGAGCAGTACTTC.

The chain combines TRBV29-1 with TRBJ2-6; D unresolved. V lost 5 bases to trimming and J lost 4 bases, with 12 bases between them. From germline, CDR1 is SQVTM and CDR2 ANQGSEA. The CDR3 is 14 amino acids. CDR3 nucleotide sequence: TGCAGCGTTACTCCGATTGCGGGGGCCAACGTCCTGACTTTC. It encodes CSVTPIAGANVLTF.

The gene calls are TRBV19 and TRBJ2-2; the D gene is possibly TRBD2 (5 bases). The CDR3 sequence is 17 residues long. V was trimmed by 2 bases and J by 2 bases, leaving 15 bases between them. Germline V gene data show CDR1 as LNHDA and CDR2 as SQIVND (reference sequence). CDR3 in DNA: TGTGCCAGTAGTATACCCGGGGTCCTATCCAACACCGGGGAGCTGTTTTTT. Its translation is CASSIPGVLSNTGELFF.

This clone was observed once. Within the sample, other DNA sequences also encode this same CDR3. The chain uses TRBV5-1 and TRBJ2-5, with D perhaps TRBD2 (6 bases). There are 15 residues in the CDR3. Trimming took off 0 bases at V and 2 bases at J, with 11 bases between the two ends. CDR1 and CDR2 (germline): SGHRS, YFSETQ. CDR3 loop: CASSLGLAGQETQYF. The CDR3 bases are TGCGCCAGCAGCTTGGGGTTGGCGGGACAAGAGACCCAGTACTTC. The whole variable domain, filled in from reference TRBV5-1 and TRBJ2-5, reads KAGVTQTPRYLIKTRGQQVTLSCSPISGHRSVSWYQQTPGQGLQFLFEYFSETQRNKGNFPGRFSGRQFSNSRSEMNVSTLELGDSALYLCASSLGLAGQETQYFGPGTRLLVL.

V gene TRBV28 combines with J gene TRBJ2-1; 12 positions agree with TRBD2. Trimming at V came to 4 bases and at J to 4 bases, leaving 5 bases not matched to a gene. From germline, CDR1 is MDHEN and CDR2 SYDVKM. This CDR3 is built from 16 residues. For the CDR3, the DNA is TGTGCCAGCAGTTCAGGGGGGACTAGCGGGTACAATGAGCAGTTCTTC. Its protein is CASSSGGTSGYNEQFF.